This TCR beta chain was observed in a study of graft-versus-host responses after intestinal transplantation (dated by TCRdb to 2020 to 2022). Looking at the study overall: The transplants that recipients got were multivisceral, liver-intestinal, or isolated intestinal. Every recipient was given anti-thymocyte globulin induction, followed by about three years of maintenance tacrolimus and steroids. After intestinal transplantation, graft-versus-host and host-versus-graft alloreactive T cell clones in the graft, circulation and bone marrow were tracked using bulk TCR-beta CDR3 sequencing. To identify alloreactive clones, pre-transplant mixed lymphocyte reaction products were sequenced and then compared with unstimulated pre-transplant donor and recipient T cells. The cohort enrolled around 25 intestinal transplant recipients including one retransplant, and a few patients lacking pretransplant specimens were excluded. A peak of at least 4% donor T cells among recipient peripheral blood mononuclear cells was the definition used for donor T cell macrochimerism. Instead of going to the commercial service, samples from a few later patients were sequenced in-house on an Illumina MiSeq and processed with MiXCR. Beyond this particular receptor, the publication reports: Early after transplant, declines in HvG clones were associated with peak levels of circulating GvH clones. High GvH to HvG T cell clonal ratios were observed in the allografts of patients with donor T cell macrochimerism. GvH clones were found in recipient bone marrow, and some of the GvH clones appeared earlier in ileal mucosa or blood, which is consistent with an intestinal mucosal origin. Conclusions were limited by the relatively low number and heterogeneity of intestinal transplant patients.

Trimming removed 3 bases from V and 2 bases from J; the gene matches leave 5 bases unexplained. CDR1 and CDR2 (SGHVS, FQNEAQ) derive from the germline V gene. The CDR3 covers 16 residues, taking in both the cysteine and the phenylalanine. Solely the CDR3 DNA is kept, with 48 bases framed from the first base. Receptor amplification or capture employed the immunoSEQ multiplex PCR assay. For most patients, genomic DNA was isolated with the Qiagen DNeasy Blood and Tissue Kit and sent frozen to Adaptive Biotechnologies for TCR sequencing. Adaptive Biotechnologies carried out high-throughput TCR-beta CDR3 sequencing of genomic DNA for most patients. For the original study's pipeline: Adaptive's ImmunoSEQ software supplied the TCR sequencing data for 15 to 20 patients, while MiXCR and VDJtools were used to process three other patients. To correct CD4 versus CD8 sorting errors, any sequence found in both subsets at a frequency ratio below 5:1 was removed. CDR3 nucleotide sequences shared by donor and recipient were removed because the origin of these sequences could not be assigned. To count as alloreactive, a clone needed at least 2-fold expansion over unstimulated cells and a minimum CFSE-low frequency of 0.002% (template counts) or 0.001% (read counts). A clone was considered mappable if detected in the sequenced pre-transplant spleen, lymph node, or MLR CFSE-low populations of the donor or recipient. Cumulative frequency of alloreactive clones was calculated as a percentage of all sequences weighted by copy number. Entries here come from immuneACCESS through TCRdb and include only in-frame sequences with V and J called. Some clones fail to appear in such tables; in the studies checked, an unresolved V gene covers under half of the shortfall, and the cause of the remainder is unknown. V and J calls and clone size are given by that table; D and trimming were obtained from the DNA. For this sample there are 90,000 to 150,000 clones; 95% appear just once. Over 2.5% of the sample is taken by the ten largest.

The time point label corresponds to: cells obtained before transplantation from donor or recipient. CD3+CD4+ and CD3+CD8+ populations were FACS-sorted from unstimulated pre-transplant donor and recipient cells taken from spleen or lymph nodes. For this clone: The target of this receptor is not known. Qualities for individual bases were not recorded, and no much larger clone is one base off.

The receptor chain draws on TRBV7-8 and TRBJ2-7; 12 bases in the middle match TRBD2. The material was unstimulated CD8+ T cells sorted from spleen or lymph node cells, obtained before intestinal transplant. This TCR was sampled from a human donor who received an intestinal transplant. The CDR3 protein sequence reads: CASSLIASGRAYEQYF. The base sequence is TGTGCCAGCAGCTTGATAGCTAGCGGGAGGGCCTACGAGCAGTACTTC.